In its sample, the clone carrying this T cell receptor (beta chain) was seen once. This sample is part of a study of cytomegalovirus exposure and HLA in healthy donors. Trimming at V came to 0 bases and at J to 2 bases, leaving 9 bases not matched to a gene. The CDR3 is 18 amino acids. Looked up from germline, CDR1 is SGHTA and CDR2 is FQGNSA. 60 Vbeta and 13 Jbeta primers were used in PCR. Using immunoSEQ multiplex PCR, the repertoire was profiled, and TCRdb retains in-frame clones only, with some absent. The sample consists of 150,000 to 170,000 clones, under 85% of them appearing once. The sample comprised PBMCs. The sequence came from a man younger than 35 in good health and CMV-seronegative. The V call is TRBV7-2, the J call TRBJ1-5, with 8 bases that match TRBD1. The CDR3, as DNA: TGTGCCAGCAGCTTAGCTAGGGCAGGGGGCGTACGCAATCAGCCCCAGCATTTT. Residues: CASSLARAGGVRNQPQHF.